The T cell receptor (beta chain) under discussion was sequenced for a study of post-analysis software for immune sequencing data. Overall study context: The patients showed relapsing-remitting, secondary progressive and progressive-relapsing multiple sclerosis courses. General observations from the study: Comparison with controls showed significantly lower normalized Chao1 diversity in multiple sclerosis patients. Five or six TRBV segments, including TRBV5-6, TRBV5-1 and TRBV20-1, were more frequent in patients than controls.

Trimming removed 6 bases from V and 2 bases from J, with 12 bases in between. Germline V lookup: CDR1 ENHRY, CDR2 SYGVKD. The CDR3 totals 14 residues. Carried by the TCR beta cDNA libraries were unique molecular identifiers. About 500,000 cDNA molecules came from around 1 to 10 million T cells. TCRdb used MiXCR to reprocess the PCR reads, holding one entry per CDR3 protein. This table holds roughly 800,000 distinct CDR3 sequences, about 57% found once. Concerning this clonotype: Its specificity is not known.

This sequence joins TRBV10-3 and TRBJ2-3, with a possible D match to TRBD1 (6 bases). The specimen sequenced was blood. This receptor was identified in a girl aged 5-17 years with multiple sclerosis. CDR3 residues: CAISQGLFTDTQYF. The DNA for the CDR3 is TGTGCCATCAGCCAGGGGCTCTTCACAGATACGCAGTATTTT.